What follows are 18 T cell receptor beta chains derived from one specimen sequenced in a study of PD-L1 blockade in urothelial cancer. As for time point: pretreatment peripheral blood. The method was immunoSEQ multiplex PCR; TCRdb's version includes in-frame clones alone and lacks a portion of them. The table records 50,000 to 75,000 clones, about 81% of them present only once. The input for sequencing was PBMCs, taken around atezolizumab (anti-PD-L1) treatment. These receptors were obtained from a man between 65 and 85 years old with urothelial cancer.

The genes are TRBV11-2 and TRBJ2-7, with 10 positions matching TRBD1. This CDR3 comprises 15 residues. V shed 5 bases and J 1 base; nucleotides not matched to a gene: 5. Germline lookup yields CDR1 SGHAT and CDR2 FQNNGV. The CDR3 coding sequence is TGTGCCAGCAGCCCGGGACAGGGGATTTCCTACGAGCAGTACTTC. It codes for CASSPGQGISYEQYF.

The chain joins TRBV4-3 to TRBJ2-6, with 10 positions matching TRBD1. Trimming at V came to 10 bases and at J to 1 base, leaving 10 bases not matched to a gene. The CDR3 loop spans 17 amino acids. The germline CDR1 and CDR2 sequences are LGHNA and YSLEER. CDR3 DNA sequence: TGCGCCACCGCTTCCGGGACAGGGGTATCTGGGGCCAACGTCCTGACTTTC. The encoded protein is CATASGTGVSGANVLTF.

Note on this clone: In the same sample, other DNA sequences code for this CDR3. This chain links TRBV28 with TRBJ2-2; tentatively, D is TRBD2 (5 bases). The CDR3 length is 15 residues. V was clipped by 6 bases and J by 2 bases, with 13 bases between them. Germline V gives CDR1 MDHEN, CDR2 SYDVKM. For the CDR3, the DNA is TGTGCCAGCAGCCTAGGACTTTTCAACACCGGGGAGCTGTTTTTT. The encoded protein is CASSLGLFNTGELFF.

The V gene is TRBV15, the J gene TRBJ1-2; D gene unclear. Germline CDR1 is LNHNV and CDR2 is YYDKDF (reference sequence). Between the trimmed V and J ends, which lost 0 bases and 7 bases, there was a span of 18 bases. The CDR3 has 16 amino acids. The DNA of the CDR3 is TGTGCCACCAGCAGAGACTTTCGCCCCTCGGAGGGTGGCTACACCTTC. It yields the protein CATSRDFRPSEGGYTF.

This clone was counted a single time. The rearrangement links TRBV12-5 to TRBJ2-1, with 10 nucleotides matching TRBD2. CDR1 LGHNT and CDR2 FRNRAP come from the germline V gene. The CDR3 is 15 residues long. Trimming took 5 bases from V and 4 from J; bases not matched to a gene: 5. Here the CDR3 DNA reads TGTGCTAGTGGTAAACCAGCGGGGGGGTACAATGAGCAGTTCTTC. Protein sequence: CASGKPAGGYNEQFF.

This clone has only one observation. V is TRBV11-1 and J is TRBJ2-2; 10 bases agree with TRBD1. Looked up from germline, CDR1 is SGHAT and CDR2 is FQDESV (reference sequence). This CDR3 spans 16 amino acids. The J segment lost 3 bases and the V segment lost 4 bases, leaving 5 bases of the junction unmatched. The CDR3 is CASSSRGQGYTGELFF. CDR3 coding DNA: TGTGCCAGCAGCTCCAGGGGACAGGGGTACACCGGGGAGCTGTTTTTT.

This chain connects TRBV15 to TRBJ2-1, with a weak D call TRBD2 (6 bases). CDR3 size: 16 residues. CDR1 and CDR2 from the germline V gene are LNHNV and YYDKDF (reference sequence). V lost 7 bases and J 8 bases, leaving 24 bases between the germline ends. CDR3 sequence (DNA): TGTGCCACCAACCCGTTCGGGAGAGCGAGAGCGGATGAGCAGTTCTTC. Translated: CATNPFGRARADEQFF.

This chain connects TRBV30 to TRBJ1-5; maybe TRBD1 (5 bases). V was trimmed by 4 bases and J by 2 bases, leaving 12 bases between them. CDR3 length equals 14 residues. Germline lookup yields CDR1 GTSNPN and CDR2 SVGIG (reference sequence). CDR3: CAWTWGDGNQPQHF. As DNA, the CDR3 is TGTGCCTGGACCTGGGGGGACGGCAATCAGCCCCAGCATTTT.

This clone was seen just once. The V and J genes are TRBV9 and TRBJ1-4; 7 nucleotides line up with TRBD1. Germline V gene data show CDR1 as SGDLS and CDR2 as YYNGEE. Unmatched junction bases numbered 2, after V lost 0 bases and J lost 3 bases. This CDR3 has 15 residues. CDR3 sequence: CASSVVGGANEKLFF. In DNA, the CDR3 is TGTGCCAGCAGCGTAGTAGGGGGCGCTAATGAAAAACTGTTTTTT.

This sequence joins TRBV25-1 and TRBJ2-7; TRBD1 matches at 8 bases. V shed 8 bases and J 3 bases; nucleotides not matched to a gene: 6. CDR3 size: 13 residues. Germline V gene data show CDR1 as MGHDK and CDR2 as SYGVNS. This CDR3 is CASGGQGLYEQYF. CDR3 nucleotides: TGTGCCAGCGGAGGACAGGGTCTCTACGAGCAGTACTTC.

The CDR3 region has the DNA TGTGCCAGCAGCCCGGATAGGAAGGAGTCTAGCTCCTACGAGCAGTACTTC. It is translated as CASSPDRKESSSYEQYF. The V call is TRBV7-2, the J call TRBJ2-7; D remains ambiguous. The CDR3 is 17 residues long. Germline CDR1 is SGHTA and CDR2 is FQGNSA. Trimming took 5 bases from V and 0 from J, leaving 20 bases between them.

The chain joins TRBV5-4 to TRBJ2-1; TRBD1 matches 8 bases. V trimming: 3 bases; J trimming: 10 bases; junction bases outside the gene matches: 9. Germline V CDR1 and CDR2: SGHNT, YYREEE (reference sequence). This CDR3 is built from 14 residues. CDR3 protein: CASSSPDRASEQFF. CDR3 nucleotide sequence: TGTGCCAGCAGCTCCCCGGACAGGGCCTCAGAGCAGTTCTTC.

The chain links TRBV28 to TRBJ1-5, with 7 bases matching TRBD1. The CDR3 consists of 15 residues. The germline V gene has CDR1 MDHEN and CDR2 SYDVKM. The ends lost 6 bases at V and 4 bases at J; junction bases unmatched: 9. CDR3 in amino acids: CASSHDREGNQPQHF. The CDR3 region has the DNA TGTGCCAGCAGCCATGACAGGGAAGGGAATCAGCCCCAGCATTTT.

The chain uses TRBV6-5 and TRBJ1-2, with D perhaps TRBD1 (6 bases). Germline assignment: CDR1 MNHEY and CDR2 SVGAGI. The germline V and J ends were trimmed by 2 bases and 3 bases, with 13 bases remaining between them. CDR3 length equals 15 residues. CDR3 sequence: CASSYEGGGYYGYTF. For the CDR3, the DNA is TGTGCCAGCAGTTACGAAGGGGGGGGTTACTATGGCTACACCTTC.

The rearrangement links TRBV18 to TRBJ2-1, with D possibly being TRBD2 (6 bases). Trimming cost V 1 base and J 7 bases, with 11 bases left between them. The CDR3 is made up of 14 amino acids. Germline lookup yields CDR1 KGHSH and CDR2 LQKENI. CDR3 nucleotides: TGTGCCAGCTCACCACAGGGGAGGTTGAATGAGCAGTTCTTC. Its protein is CASSPQGRLNEQFF.

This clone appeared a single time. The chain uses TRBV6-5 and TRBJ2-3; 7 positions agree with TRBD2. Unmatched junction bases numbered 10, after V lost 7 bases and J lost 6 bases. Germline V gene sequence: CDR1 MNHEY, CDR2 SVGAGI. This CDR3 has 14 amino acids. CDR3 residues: CASISAGAVDTQYF. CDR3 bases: TGTGCCAGCATCTCGGCGGGAGCAGTGGATACGCAGTATTTT.

CDR3 region: CASSPGTVYGYTF. CDR3 nucleotide sequence: TGTGCCAGCAGCCCAGGGACAGTCTATGGCTACACCTTC. The chain combines TRBV11-3 with TRBJ1-2; 7 bases are a match to TRBD1. This CDR3 spans 13 amino acids. V trimming: 5 bases; J trimming: 4 bases; junction bases outside the gene matches: 4. Per germline, CDR1 SGHNT and CDR2 YENEEA.

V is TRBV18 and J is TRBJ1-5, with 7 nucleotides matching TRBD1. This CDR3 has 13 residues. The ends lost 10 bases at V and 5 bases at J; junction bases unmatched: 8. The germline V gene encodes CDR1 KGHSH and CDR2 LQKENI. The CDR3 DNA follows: TGTGCCACCACAGGGGCCAGGGATCAGCCCCAGCATTTT. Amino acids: CATTGARDQPQHF.